Following are 20 T cell receptor beta chains from one sample sequenced in a study of cytomegalovirus exposure and HLA in healthy donors. PCR used 60 Vbeta primers and 13 Jbeta primers. Measured with immunoSEQ multiplex PCR; TCRdb has only the in-frame clones, and not every one. The sample consists of 90,000 to 150,000 clones, approximately 69% of them appearing once. Material for sequencing was PBMCs. These receptors originate from a woman aged 45-65 years in good health and CMV-seropositive.

The genes are TRBV29-1 and TRBJ2-3; no reliable D call. Trimming took 7 bases from V and 2 from J, leaving 7 bases between them. In germline, CDR1 is SQVTM, CDR2 ANQGSEA. The CDR3 has 11 residues. The CDR3 DNA is TGCAGCGCTGATTACACAGATACGCAGTATTTT. It translates to CSADYTDTQYF.

The V call is TRBV5-1, the J call TRBJ2-7; 7 positions agree with TRBD2. There are 14 residues in the CDR3. CDR1 and CDR2 (germline): SGHRS, YFSETQ. V was clipped by 0 bases and J by 4 bases; unmatched bases: 4. The CDR3 sequence is CASSLGLARYEQYF. The CDR3 DNA sequence: TGCGCCAGCAGCTTGGGACTAGCCCGATACGAGCAGTACTTC.

The chain is built from TRBV2 and TRBJ1-2; D is undetermined. V lost 0 bases and J 8 bases, leaving 19 bases between the germline ends. CDR3 length: 16 residues. CDR1 SNHLY and CDR2 FYNNEI come from the germline V gene. The CDR3 DNA follows: TGTGCCAGCAGTGAAGCGAATCGGGTCCCCCTCGGGGGCTACACCTTC. It encodes CASSEANRVPLGGYTF.

As DNA, the CDR3 is TGTGCCAGCACCAAGCAGGGTTCTGGGGCCAACGTCCTGACTTTC. Amino acid sequence: CASTKQGSGANVLTF. J is TRBJ2-6 and V is TRBV6-5; D perhaps matches TRBD1 (5 bases). V dropped 7 bases and J dropped 1 base, with 11 bases sitting between them. Germline V lookup: CDR1 MNHEY, CDR2 SVGAGI. The CDR3 sequence is 15 residues long.

The V gene is TRBV6-1, the J gene TRBJ2-6; 8 bases are shared with TRBD1. The CDR3 is 15 residues long. Germline lookup yields CDR1 MNHNS and CDR2 SASEGT. The V segment lost 6 bases and the J segment 4 bases; nucleotides outside the gene matches: 5. The CDR3 sequence is CASSQGAAGANVLTF. The CDR3 coding sequence is TGTGCCAGCAGCCAGGGGGCGGCCGGGGCCAACGTCCTGACTTTC.

The chain has TRBV7-2 and TRBJ1-2; D is perhaps TRBD1 (6 bases). From germline, CDR1 is SGHTA and CDR2 FQGNSA. V shed 6 bases and J shed 6 bases, with 14 bases lying between them. The CDR3 has 13 amino acids. CDR3: CASSRQEADGYTF. CDR3 in DNA: TGTGCCAGCAGTCGACAGGAGGCGGATGGCTACACCTTC. The full variable domain, completed using reference TRBV7-2 and TRBJ1-2, is GAGVSQSPSNKVTEKGKDVELRCDPISGHTALYWYRQSLGQGLEFLIYFQGNSAPDKSGLPSDRFSAERTGGSVSTLTIQRTQQEDSAVYLCASSRQEADGYTFGSGTRLTVV.

This chain uses TRBV18 with TRBJ1-1; 7 bases fit TRBD1. The CDR3 runs to 15 residues. CDR1 and CDR2 (germline): KGHSH, LQKENI. Trimming cost V 5 bases and J 3 bases; bases outside gene matches: 9. CDR3 sequence: CASSSASGQYTEAFF. The CDR3 DNA reads TGTGCCAGCTCATCAGCATCGGGACAGTACACTGAAGCTTTCTTT.

J is TRBJ2-7 and V is TRBV5-6; TRBD2 aligns across 7 bases. V shed 4 bases, J shed 0 bases, and the junction held 7 bases outside the gene matches. The CDR3 is 15 residues long. Germline V gene sequence: CDR1 SGHDT, CDR2 YYEEEE. CDR3 sequence: CASSGGGRSSYEQYF. DNA of the CDR3: TGTGCCAGCAGCGGGGGGGGAAGAAGCTCCTACGAGCAGTACTTC.

This rearrangement joins TRBV19 to TRBJ1-1; D might be TRBD1 (6 bases). The germline V gene encodes CDR1 LNHDA and CDR2 SQIVND (reference sequence). V was pared by 6 bases and J by 6 bases, with 17 bases between. The CDR3 contains 14 residues. The CDR3 protein is CASRQGPGMAEAFF. CDR3 DNA sequence: TGTGCCAGTAGGCAGGGGCCCGGGATGGCTGAAGCTTTCTTT.

For the CDR3, the DNA is TGTGCCAGCAGGCCACCAGGGGACCCCTACAATGAGCAGTTCTTC. It yields the protein CASRPPGDPYNEQFF. This sequence joins TRBV6-6 and TRBJ2-1; D may be TRBD1 (6 bases). The CDR3 is 15 amino acids. Trimming left V 6 bases short and J 2 bases short, with 14 bases between. Per the germline V gene, CDR1 is MNHNY and CDR2 is SVGAGI (reference sequence).

The chain joins TRBV5-1 to TRBJ1-1; a weak D match, TRBD1 (6 bases). CDR3 size: 15 residues. Trimming stripped 0 bases from V and 0 bases from J, with 9 bases between. CDR1 is SGHRS and CDR2 is YFSETQ in the germline V gene. Here the CDR3 DNA reads TGCGCCAGCAGCTTGGTTTCAGGGGTGAACACTGAAGCTTTCTTT. It encodes CASSLVSGVNTEAFF.

This clone was picked up a small number of times. The rearrangement joins TRBV4-2 to TRBJ2-2; 8 positions agree with TRBD2. The CDR3 is 11 amino acids. Per the germline V gene, CDR1 is LGHNA and CDR2 is YNFKEQ. J was trimmed by 8 bases and V by 7 bases; bases with no gene match: 0. Written as DNA, the CDR3 is TGTGCCAGCACTAGCGGGGGGGAGCTGTTTTTT. As protein: CASTSGGELFF.

The V and J genes are TRBV9 and TRBJ1-1; tentative D call: TRBD1 (5 bases). Between the trimmed V and J ends, which lost 4 bases and 4 bases, there was a span of 14 bases. This CDR3 has 14 residues. CDR1 SGDLS and CDR2 YYNGEE come from the germline V gene. The CDR3 DNA sequence: TGTGCCAGCAGCCCACAGGTGATCCGCACTGAAGCTTTCTTT. Translation gives CASSPQVIRTEAFF.

This chain joins TRBV30 and TRBJ2-1; 7 bases fit TRBD2. J gave up 5 bases and V 0 bases, and 7 bases lay outside the gene matches. CDR3 size: 15 residues. CDR1 is GTSNPN and CDR2 is SVGIG in the germline V gene (reference sequence). The CDR3 DNA reads TGTGCCTGGAGTGTAATTCCCGGGACTAACAATGAGCAGTTCTTC. It yields the protein CAWSVIPGTNNEQFF.

The genes are TRBV5-1 and TRBJ1-2; D gene unclear. The germline gives CDR1 SGHRS, CDR2 YFSETQ. The CDR3 consists of 13 residues. With 3 bases removed from V and 4 bases from J, the gap between germline ends came to 10 bases. The CDR3 sequence: CASSSESSYGYTF. Here the CDR3 DNA reads TGCGCCAGCAGCTCGGAGTCATCCTATGGCTACACCTTC.

The CDR3 DNA follows: TGTGCCAGCAGCTCACAGGGGACCGGTCACACTGAAGCTTTCTTT. This translates into CASSSQGTGHTEAFF. The J gene is TRBJ1-1, the V gene TRBV7-9, with 7 bases lining up with TRBD1. V lost 4 bases to trimming and J lost 3 bases; unmatched junction nucleotides: 8. The CDR3 consists of 15 residues. Germline CDR1 reads SEHNR; CDR2 reads FQNEAQ (reference sequence).

The chain employs TRBV6-5 and TRBJ1-2, with 8 bases lining up with TRBD1. Germline CDR1 and CDR2: MNHEY and SVGAGI. This CDR3 region has 14 residues. V shed 6 bases and J 0 bases; nucleotides not matched to a gene: 3. Here the CDR3 reads CASSGQGANYGYTF. CDR3 sequence (DNA): TGTGCCAGCAGCGGACAGGGAGCTAACTATGGCTACACCTTC.

The CDR3 DNA is TGTGCCAGTATATCCGCAGGGCAAAGCAATCAGCCCCAGCATTTT. This sequence encodes CASISAGQSNQPQHF. The rearrangement uses TRBV19 and TRBJ1-5; TRBD1 is a possible D gene (5 bases). This CDR3 contains 15 residues. Germline loops: CDR1 LNHDA, CDR2 SQIVND (reference sequence). V lost 7 bases, J lost 1 base, and 14 bases lay in between. Full variable domain (missing parts from reference TRBV19 and TRBJ1-5): DGGITQSPKYLFRKEGQNVTLSCEQNLNHDAMYWYRQDPGQGLRLIYYSQIVNDFQKGDIAEGYSVSREKKESFPLTVTSAQKNPTAFYLCASISAGQSNQPQHFGDGTRLSIL.

The V and J genes are TRBV11-2 and TRBJ2-7, with D perhaps matching TRBD1 (5 bases). The CDR3 runs to 14 residues. The germline V gene encodes CDR1 SGHAT and CDR2 FQNNGV. The V end lost 3 bases, the J end lost 6 bases, and 15 bases lay between the germline ends. The CDR3 DNA follows: TGTGCCAGCAGCTTGTGGCTCCAGGGTTCCGAGCAGTACTTC. Protein: CASSLWLQGSEQYF.

This chain uses TRBV7-2 with TRBJ1-2, with D possibly TRBD1 on 5 matching bases. The CDR3 extends over 13 amino acids. Germline values: CDR1 SGHTA, CDR2 FQGNSA. Trimming cost V 5 bases and J 7 bases, with 14 bases left between them. The CDR3 DNA is TGTGCCAGCAGCCCCGGAGGGACTGTTGGCTACACCTTC. Its protein product is CASSPGGTVGYTF. Supplemented by reference TRBV7-2 and TRBJ1-2, the full variable domain reads GAGVSQSPSNKVTEKGKDVELRCDPISGHTALYWYRQSLGQGLEFLIYFQGNSAPDKSGLPSDRFSAERTGGSVSTLTIQRTQQEDSAVYLCASSPGGTVGYTFGSGTRLTVV.